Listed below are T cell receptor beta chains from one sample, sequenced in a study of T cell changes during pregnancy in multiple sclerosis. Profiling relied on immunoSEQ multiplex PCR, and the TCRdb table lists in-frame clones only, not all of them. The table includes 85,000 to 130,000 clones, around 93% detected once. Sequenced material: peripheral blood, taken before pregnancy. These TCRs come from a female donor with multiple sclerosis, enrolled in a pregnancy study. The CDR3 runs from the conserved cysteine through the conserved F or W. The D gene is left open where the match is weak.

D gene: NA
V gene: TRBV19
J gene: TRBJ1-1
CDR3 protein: CASSFPGLSAEAFF
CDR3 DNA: TGTGCCAGTAGTTTCCCAGGGCTTTCTGCCGAAGCTTTCTTT

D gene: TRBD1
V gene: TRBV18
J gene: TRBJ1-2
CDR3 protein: CASSPGTGADYGYTF
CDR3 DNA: TGTGCCAGCTCACCAGGGACAGGGGCCGACTATGGCTACACCTTC

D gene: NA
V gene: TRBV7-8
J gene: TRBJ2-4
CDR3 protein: CASSLGSQGPKNIQYF
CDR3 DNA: TGTGCCAGCAGCCTGGGGTCACAGGGTCCCAAAAACATTCAGTACTTC

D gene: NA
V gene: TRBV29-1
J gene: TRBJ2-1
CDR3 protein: CSVEDGGPDNEQFF
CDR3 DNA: TGCAGCGTTGAAGACGGGGGACCTGACAATGAGCAGTTCTTC

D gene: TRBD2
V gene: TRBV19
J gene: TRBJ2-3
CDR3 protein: CASSIGGSPSDTQYF
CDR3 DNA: TGTGCCAGTAGTATAGGCGGGAGTCCATCAGATACGCAGTATTTT

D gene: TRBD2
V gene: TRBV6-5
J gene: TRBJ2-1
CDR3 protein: CASSIAGGFGNEQFF
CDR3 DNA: TGTGCCAGCAGTATAGCGGGAGGGTTTGGCAATGAGCAGTTCTTC

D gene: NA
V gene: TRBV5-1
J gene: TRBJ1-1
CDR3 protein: CASSLSRTANTEAFF
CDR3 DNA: TGCGCCAGCAGCTTAAGTCGGACAGCGAACACTGAAGCTTTCTTT

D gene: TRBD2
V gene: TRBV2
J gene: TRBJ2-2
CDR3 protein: CASRSTSGSNTGELFF
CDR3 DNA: TGTGCCAGCAGGAGCACTAGCGGGTCGAACACCGGGGAGCTGTTTTTT

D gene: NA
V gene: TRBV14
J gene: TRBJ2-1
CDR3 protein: CASSPLAPEQFF
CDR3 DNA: TGTGCCAGCAGCCCACTAGCCCCCGAGCAGTTCTTC

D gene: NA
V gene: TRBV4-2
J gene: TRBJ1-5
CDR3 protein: CASSQDAGGSNQPQHF
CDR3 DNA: TGTGCCAGCAGCCAAGATGCGGGGGGAAGCAATCAGCCCCAGCATTTT

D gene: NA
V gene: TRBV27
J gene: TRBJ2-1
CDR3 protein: CASSYRAGRNNEQFF
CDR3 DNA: TGTGCCAGCAGTTATCGAGCGGGCAGAAACAATGAGCAGTTCTTC

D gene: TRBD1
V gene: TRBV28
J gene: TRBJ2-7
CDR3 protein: CASSWTGGRGYEQYF
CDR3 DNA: TGTGCCAGCAGCTGGACAGGGGGCAGGGGCTACGAGCAGTACTTC

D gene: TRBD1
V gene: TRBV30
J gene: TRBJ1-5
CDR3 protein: CAWSLQGAQPQHF
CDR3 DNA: TGTGCCTGGAGCCTCCAGGGGGCTCAGCCCCAGCATTTT

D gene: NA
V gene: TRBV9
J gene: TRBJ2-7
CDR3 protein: CASSGGGSNYEQYF
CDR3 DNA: TGTGCCAGCAGCGGCGGTGGCAGCAACTACGAGCAGTACTTC

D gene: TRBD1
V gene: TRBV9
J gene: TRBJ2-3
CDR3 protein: CASSVGTGADTQYF
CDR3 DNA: TGTGCCAGCAGCGTAGGGACAGGGGCAGATACGCAGTATTTT

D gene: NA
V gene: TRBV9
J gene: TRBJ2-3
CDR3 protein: CASSASGSTDTQYF
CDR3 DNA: TGTGCCAGCAGCGCTTCCGGGAGCACAGATACGCAGTATTTT

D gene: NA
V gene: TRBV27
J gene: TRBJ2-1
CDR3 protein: CASTYSGQGFLAGVYEQFF
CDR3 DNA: TGTGCCAGCACCTATTCGGGACAGGGATTTTTAGCGGGAGTCTATGAGCAGTTCTTC

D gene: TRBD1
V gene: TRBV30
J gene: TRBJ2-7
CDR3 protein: CAWSPPQGAREQYF
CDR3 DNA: TGTGCCTGGAGTCCCCCGCAGGGGGCTCGGGAGCAGTACTTC

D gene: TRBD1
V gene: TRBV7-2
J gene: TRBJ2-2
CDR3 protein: CASSLGDRGRGGLFF
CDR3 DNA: TGTGCCAGCAGCTTAGGGGACAGGGGGCGCGGAGGGCTGTTTTTT

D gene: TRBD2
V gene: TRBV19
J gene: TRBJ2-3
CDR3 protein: CASSNQREGTDTQYF
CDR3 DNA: TGTGCCAGTAGTAACCAGCGGGAAGGCACAGATACGCAGTATTTT

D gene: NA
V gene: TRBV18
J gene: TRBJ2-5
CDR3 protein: CASSPLGGETQYF
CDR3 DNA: TGTGCCAGCTCACCTCTCGGGGGTGAGACCCAGTACTTC

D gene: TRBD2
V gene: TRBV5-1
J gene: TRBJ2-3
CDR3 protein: CASSLSGNTDTQYF
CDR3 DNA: TGCGCCAGCAGCTTGAGCGGGAACACAGATACGCAGTATTTT

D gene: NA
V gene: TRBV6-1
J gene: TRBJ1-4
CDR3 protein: CASGLLNEKLFF
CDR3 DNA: TGTGCCAGCGGGCTGCTTAATGAAAAACTGTTTTTT

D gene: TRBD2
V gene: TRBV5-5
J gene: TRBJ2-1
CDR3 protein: CASSSILLAGYNEQFF
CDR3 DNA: TGTGCCAGCAGCTCAATACTACTAGCGGGATACAATGAGCAGTTCTTC

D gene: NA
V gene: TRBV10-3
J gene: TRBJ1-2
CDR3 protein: CAISDPRDTYTF
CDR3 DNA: TGTGCCATCAGTGACCCCAGGGATACCTACACCTTC

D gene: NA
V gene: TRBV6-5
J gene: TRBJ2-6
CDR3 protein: CASSYRSFSGANVLTF
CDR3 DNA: TGTGCCAGCAGTTACCGGTCTTTCTCTGGGGCCAACGTCCTGACTTTC

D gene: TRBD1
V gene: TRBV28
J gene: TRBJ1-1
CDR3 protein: CASKAGTGNTEAFF
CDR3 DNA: TGTGCCAGCAAAGCCGGGACAGGGAACACTGAAGCTTTCTTT

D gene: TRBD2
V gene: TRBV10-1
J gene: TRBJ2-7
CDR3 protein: CASRASGRGSYEQYF
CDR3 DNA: TGCGCCAGCAGGGCAAGCGGGAGAGGCTCCTACGAGCAGTACTTC

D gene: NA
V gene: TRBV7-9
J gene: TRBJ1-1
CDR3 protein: CASSTTTEAFF
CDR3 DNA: TGTGCCAGCAGTACGACTACTGAAGCTTTCTTT

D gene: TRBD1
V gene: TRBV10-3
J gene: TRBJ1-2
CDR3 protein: CAIRPDRGPTAFYGYTF
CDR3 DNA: TGTGCCATCAGGCCTGACAGGGGTCCCACCGCTTTCTATGGCTACACCTTC